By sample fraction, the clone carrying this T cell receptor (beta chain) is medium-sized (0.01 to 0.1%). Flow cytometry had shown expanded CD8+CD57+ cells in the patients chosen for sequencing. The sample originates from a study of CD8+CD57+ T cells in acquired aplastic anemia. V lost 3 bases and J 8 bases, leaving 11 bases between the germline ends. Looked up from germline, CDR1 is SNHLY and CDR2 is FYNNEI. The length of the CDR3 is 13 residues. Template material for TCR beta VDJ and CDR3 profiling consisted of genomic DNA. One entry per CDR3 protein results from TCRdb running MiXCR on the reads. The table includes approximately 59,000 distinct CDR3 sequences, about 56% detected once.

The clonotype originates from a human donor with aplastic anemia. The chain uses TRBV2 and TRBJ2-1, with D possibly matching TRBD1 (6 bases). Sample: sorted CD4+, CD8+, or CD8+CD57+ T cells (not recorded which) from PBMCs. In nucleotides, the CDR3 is TGTGCCAGCAGTGATTACAGGGCCCATGAGCAGTTCTTC. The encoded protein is CASSDYRAHEQFF.